This T cell receptor (beta chain) appears in the sequencing data of a study of early T cells in non-severe SARS-CoV-2 infection. Overall study context: The input, bulk RNA from unsorted whole blood, was sequenced, and chains were unpaired. Whole-study results and caveats: VDJdb matches were skewed toward anti-spike CD8 T cell responses.

This CDR3 contains 15 residues. V dropped 5 bases and J dropped 0 bases, with 14 bases sitting between them. Germline V gene data show CDR1 as DFQATT and CDR2 as SNEGSKA (reference sequence). Separate cDNA molecules each had unique molecular identifiers attached to them. TCRdb re-called the 5' RACE reads with MiXCR, one entry per CDR3 protein. The sample yields about 27,000 distinct CDR3 sequences, 4.5% to 6% seen once. This clonotype appeared many times. Antigen: not known. V gene TRBV20-1 combines with J gene TRBJ1-5; D perhaps matches TRBD1 (5 bases). This TCR came from an adult who was a healthcare worker with PCR-confirmed SARS-CoV-2 infection or an uninfected control (not recorded which). The sequenced sample was whole blood. The CDR3 here is CSALPTANSNQPQHF. CDR3 coding DNA: TGCAGTGCTCTCCCGACAGCGAATAGCAATCAGCCCCAGCATTTT.